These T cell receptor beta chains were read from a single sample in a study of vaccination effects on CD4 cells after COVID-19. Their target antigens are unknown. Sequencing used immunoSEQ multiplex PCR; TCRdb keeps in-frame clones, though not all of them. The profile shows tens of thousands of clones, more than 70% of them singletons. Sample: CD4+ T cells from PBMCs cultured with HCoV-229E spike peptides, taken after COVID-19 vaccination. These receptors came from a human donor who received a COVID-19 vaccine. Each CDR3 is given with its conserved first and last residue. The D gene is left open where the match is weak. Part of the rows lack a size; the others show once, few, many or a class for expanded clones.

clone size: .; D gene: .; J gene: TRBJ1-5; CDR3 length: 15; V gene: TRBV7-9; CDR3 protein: CASSGSGVQDQPQHF; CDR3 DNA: TGTGCCAGCAGCGGGAGTGGTGTCCAGGATCAGCCCCAGCATTTT
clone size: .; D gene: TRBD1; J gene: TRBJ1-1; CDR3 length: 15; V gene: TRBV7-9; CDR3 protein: CASSLGQGGNTEAFF; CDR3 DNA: TGTGCCAGCAGCTTAGGCCAGGGGGGGAACACTGAAGCTTTCTTT
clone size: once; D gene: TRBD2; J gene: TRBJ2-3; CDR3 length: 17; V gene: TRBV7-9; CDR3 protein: CASSLPRLAGSADTQYF; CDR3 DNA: TGTGCCAGCAGCTTACCGCGACTAGCGGGGTCGGCAGATACGCAGTATTTT
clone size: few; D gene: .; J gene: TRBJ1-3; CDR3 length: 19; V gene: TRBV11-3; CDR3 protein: CASSLVRPRIPLSGNTIYF; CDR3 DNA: TGTGCCAGCAGCTTAGTGAGACCCCGCATCCCCCTCTCTGGAAACACCATATATTTT
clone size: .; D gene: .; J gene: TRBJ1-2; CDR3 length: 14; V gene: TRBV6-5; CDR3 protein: CASSYSAGAYGYTF; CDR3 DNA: TGTGCCAGCAGTTACTCAGCGGGCGCCTATGGCTACACCTTC
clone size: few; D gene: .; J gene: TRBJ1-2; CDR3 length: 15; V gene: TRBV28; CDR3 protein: CASSLGSRADYGYTF; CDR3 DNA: TGTGCCAGCAGTTTAGGGTCCAGGGCTGACTATGGCTACACCTTC
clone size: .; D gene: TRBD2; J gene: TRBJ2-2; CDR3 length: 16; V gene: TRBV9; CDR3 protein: CASSVTIGGVYGELFF; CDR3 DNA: TGTGCCAGCAGCGTTACTATCGGGGGGGTATACGGGGAGCTGTTTTTT
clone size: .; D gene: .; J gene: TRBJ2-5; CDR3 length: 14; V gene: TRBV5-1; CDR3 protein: CASSLGGAVETQYF; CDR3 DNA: TGCGCCAGCAGCTTGGGTGGGGCAGTGGAGACCCAGTACTTC
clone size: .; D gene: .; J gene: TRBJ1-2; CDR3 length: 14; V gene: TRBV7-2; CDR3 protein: CASSLDSGRDGYTF; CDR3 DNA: TGTGCCAGCAGCTTAGATTCAGGTCGGGATGGCTACACCTTC
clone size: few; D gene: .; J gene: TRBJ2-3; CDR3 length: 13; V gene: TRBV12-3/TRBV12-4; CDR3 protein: CASSRASNGAQYF; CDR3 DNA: TGTGCCAGCAGCCGAGCCTCGAATGGGGCGCAGTATTTT
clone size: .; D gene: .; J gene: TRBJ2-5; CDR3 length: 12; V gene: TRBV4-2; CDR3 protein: CASSVIGETQYF; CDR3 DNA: TGTGCCAGCAGCGTGATAGGGGAGACCCAGTACTTC
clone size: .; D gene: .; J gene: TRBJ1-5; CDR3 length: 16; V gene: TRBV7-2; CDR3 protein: CASSPAMRGGDQPQHF; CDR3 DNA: TGTGCCAGCAGCCCCGCGATGAGGGGGGGGGATCAGCCCCAGCATTTT
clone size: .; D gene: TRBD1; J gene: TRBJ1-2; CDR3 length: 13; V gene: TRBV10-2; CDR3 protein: CASKKGQDYGYTF; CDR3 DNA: TGCGCCAGCAAGAAAGGACAGGACTATGGCTACACCTTC
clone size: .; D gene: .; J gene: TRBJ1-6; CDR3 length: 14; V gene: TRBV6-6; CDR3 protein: CASSPRGGNSPLHF; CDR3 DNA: TGTGCCAGCAGTCCCCGGGGGGGGAATTCACCCCTCCACTTT
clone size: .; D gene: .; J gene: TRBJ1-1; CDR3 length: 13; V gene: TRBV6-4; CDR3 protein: CASSESANTEAFF; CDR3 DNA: TGTGCCAGCAGTGAATCGGCGAACACTGAAGCTTTCTTT